These 17 T cell receptor beta chains were all obtained from the same sample, sequenced in a study of Graves' ophthalmopathy and Graves' hyperthyroidism (dated by TCRdb to 2016 to 2018). Sequencing took place on an Illumina HiSeq 2000. For repertoire sequencing, the TCR beta CDR3 regions were amplified from RNA transcripts. A first-round RT-PCR used HTBI primers with the Qiagen OneStep RT-PCR kit, followed by a second-round multiplex PCR, size selection and purification. TCRdb reprocessing: public reads trimmed at Q25 with fastp, clones called with MiXCR, in-frame beta chains kept. Identical CDR3 proteins give one entry, which carries the most common genes and DNA. The sample profile shows 350,000 to 450,000 distinct CDR3 sequences; 20% to 25% of them were found once. The biggest ten clones account for around 3.2% of the sample. Sequencing was carried out using peripheral blood. Every receptor here comes from a woman between 18 and 29 years old with stable Graves' hyperthyroidism. Donor details come from another sample of the same person, matched by shared clones.

Many counts were recorded for this clonotype. This chain links TRBV12-3 or TRBV12-4 with TRBJ2-5; D perhaps matches TRBD2 (6 bases). The CDR3 is 12 amino acids. V shed 5 bases and J shed 5 bases, with 9 bases lying between them. CDR3 bases: TGTGCCAGCAGTGGAGGGCCGGAGACCCAGTACTTC. Its protein is CASSGGPETQYF.

This clonotype has ten or more counts. J is TRBJ2-7 and V is TRBV25-1; 11 nucleotides match TRBD2. Trimming cost V 8 bases and J 2 bases; bases outside gene matches: 5. CDR1 is MGHDK, CDR2 SYGVNS, per germline. This CDR3 region has 14 residues. CDR3 bases: TGTGCCAGCGGAGGGACTAGCGGTACCTACGAGCAGTACTTC. Residues: CASGGTSGTYEQYF.

This clonotype was observed a few times. The rearrangement joins TRBV6-1 to TRBJ2-7; 8 bases are a match to TRBD1. The length of the CDR3 is 15 residues. CDR1 and CDR2 from the germline V gene are MNHNS and SASEGT. The J segment lost 5 bases and the V segment lost 0 bases, leaving 6 bases of the junction unmatched. The DNA for the CDR3 is TGTGCCAGCAGTGAAGCGCTAGCAGGGGGCGACGAGCAGTACTTC. Encoded protein: CASSEALAGGDEQYF.

For this clonotype: A much larger clone lies a single base off, so this may be a read error. This likely comes from a read error, as the CDR3 has no conserved phenylalanine or tryptophan at its end. The chain employs TRBV20-1 and TRBJ2-5; no reliable D call. The germline gives CDR1 DFQATT, CDR2 SNEGSKA (reference sequence). V lost 1 base, J lost 1 base, and 7 bases lay in between. This CDR3 comprises 13 residues. CDR3 residues: CSARVSAQETQYL. The CDR3 bases are TGCAGTGCTAGAGTGTCGGCCCAAGAGACCCAGTACCTC.

This clonotype was picked up a small number of times. This chain connects TRBV11-1 to TRBJ2-7; TRBD2 aligns across 10 bases. The CDR3 loop spans 18 amino acids. V lost 1 base and J lost 0; bases outside the gene matches: 9. Germline-derived CDR1 and CDR2 are SGHAT and FQDESV (reference sequence). The CDR3 sequence: CASSLGSNSGRLSYEQYF. CDR3 sequence (DNA): TGTGCCAGCAGCTTAGGTTCGAATAGCGGGAGGCTCTCCTACGAGCAGTACTTC. The full variable domain, its missing parts supplied by reference TRBV11-1 and TRBJ2-7, is EAEVAQSPRYKITEKSQAVAFWCDPISGHATLYWYRQILGQGPELLVQFQDESVVDDSQLPKDRFSAERLKGVDSTLKIQPAELGDSAMYLCASSLGSNSGRLSYEQYFGPGTRLTVT.

There are many counts of this clonotype. The chain has TRBV20-1 and TRBJ2-4; a possible D gene is TRBD2 (5 bases). Germline CDR1 reads DFQATT; CDR2 reads SNEGSKA (reference sequence). This CDR3 contains 15 residues. Between the trimmed V and J ends, which lost 5 bases and 0 bases, there was a span of 14 bases. The CDR3 protein is CSALGSRVAKNIQYF. CDR3 DNA: TGCAGTGCTCTCGGATCGAGGGTAGCCAAAAACATTCAGTACTTC.

This clonotype was detected many times. The V and J genes are TRBV12-3 or TRBV12-4 and TRBJ2-7; the D is unclear. Trimming took 8 bases from V and 0 from J, leaving 5 bases between them. The CDR3 length is 11 residues. For the CDR3, the DNA is TGTGCCAGCGCGGACTCCTACGAGCAGTACTTC. Translated: CASADSYEQYF.

This clonotype came up many times. This sequence joins TRBV10-1 and TRBJ2-2, with 9 bases identical to TRBD1. V dropped 11 bases and J dropped 5; count of bases not matched to a gene: 12. This CDR3 has 15 residues. Germline CDR1 and CDR2: WNHNN and SYGVQD (reference sequence). The CDR3 spells CALTVPQGATGELFF. The CDR3 DNA reads TGCGCCCTGACCGTGCCACAGGGGGCAACCGGGGAGCTGTTTTTT.

This clonotype was counted only a few times. This chain joins TRBV18 and TRBJ2-7, with 8 nucleotides matching TRBD1. Trimming cost V 3 bases and J 5 bases; bases outside gene matches: 6. The CDR3 covers 14 residues. Germline V gives CDR1 KGHSH, CDR2 LQKENI. CDR3 DNA sequence: TGTGCCAGCTCACCCAGGGGGCGCGGTGACGAGCAGTACTTC. Translation: CASSPRGRGDEQYF.

There are a few counts of this clonotype. The V gene is TRBV30, the J gene TRBJ1-2; TRBD1 aligns across 7 bases. V was clipped by 0 bases and J by 8 bases; unmatched bases: 6. The CDR3 contains 13 residues. Germline CDR1 is GTSNPN and CDR2 is SVGIG (reference sequence). The CDR3 region has the DNA TGTGCCTGGAGTGTAGAGACAGGGCTCGGCTACACCTTC. It specifies CAWSVETGLGYTF.

This clonotype was counted ten times or more. CDR3 amino acids: CASSRSAGTAQETQYF. In nucleotides, the CDR3 is TGTGCCAGCAGTCGCTCAGCAGGGACAGCCCAAGAGACCCAGTACTTC. V and J are TRBV27 and TRBJ2-5; TRBD1 aligns across 7 bases. Germline trimming cut 5 bases from V and 1 base from J; bases unmatched to any gene: 10. Germline V gene lookup returns CDR1 MNHEY and CDR2 SMNVEV (reference sequence). The CDR3 is 16 residues long.

The chain recombines TRBV19 with TRBJ1-5; the D gene is possibly TRBD1 (5 bases). CDR1 is LNHDA and CDR2 is SQIVND in the germline V gene (reference sequence). V lost 2 bases and J lost 5, with 13 bases in between. The CDR3 length is 15 residues. CDR3 region: CASSIIGSGDQPQHF. CDR3 nucleotide sequence: TGTGCCAGTAGTATAATCGGGTCGGGGGATCAGCCCCAGCATTTT.

Of note for this clonotype: A single base separates this from a much larger clone, so it may be a read error. The chain employs TRBV12-3 or TRBV12-4 and TRBJ1-2, with TRBD1 identical over 9 bases. Unmatched junction bases numbered 6, after V lost 6 bases and J lost 4 bases. CDR3 size: 14 residues. The CDR3 here is CASSPTGGGYGYTF. As DNA, the CDR3 is TGTGCCAGCAGCCCGACAGGGGGGGGCTATGGCTACACCTTC.

At least ten counts were recorded for this clonotype. V gene TRBV5-1 combines with J gene TRBJ1-1; D is unclear. The V gene lost 0 bases and the J gene lost 6 bases, with 18 bases spanning the gap. This CDR3 has 16 amino acids. In germline, CDR1 is SGHRS, CDR2 YFSETQ. For the CDR3, the DNA is TGCGCCAGCAGCTTGGTTGGAAGGGATGCGGGCGCTGAAGCTTTCTTT. This translates into CASSLVGRDAGAEAFF.

In its sample, this clonotype was seen many times. V usage is TRBV30 and J usage is TRBJ1-1; tentatively, D is TRBD1 (5 bases). CDR3 length: 12 amino acids. Germline CDR1 reads GTSNPN; CDR2 reads SVGIG (reference sequence). Trimming cost V 0 bases and J 4 bases, with 6 bases left between them. CDR3 nucleotide sequence: TGTGCCTGGAGTGTTCAGGGCACTGAAGCTTTCTTT. Protein sequence: CAWSVQGTEAFF. The full variable domain, rest sourced from reference TRBV30 and TRBJ1-1, is SQTIHQWPATLVQPVGSPLSLECTVEGTSNPNLYWYRQAAGRGLQLLFYSVGIGQISSEVPQNLSASRPQDRQFILSSKKLLLSDSGFYLCAWSVQGTEAFFGQGTRLTVV.

The V call is TRBV2, the J call TRBJ1-5, with D possibly being TRBD1 (6 bases). Germline lookup yields CDR1 SNHLY and CDR2 FYNNEI. With 1 base removed from V and 6 bases from J, the gap between germline ends came to 7 bases. This CDR3 spans 13 amino acids. The CDR3 sequence is CASSEGGLQPQHF. Written as DNA, the CDR3 is TGTGCCAGCAGTGAAGGGGGGCTTCAGCCCCAGCATTTT. Filled out from reference TRBV2 and TRBJ1-5, the complete variable domain reads EPEVTQTPSHQVTQMGQEVILRCVPISNHLYFYWYRQILGQKVEFLVSFYNNEISEKSEIFDDQFSVERPDGSNFTLKIRSTKLEDSAMYFCASSEGGLQPQHFGDGTRLSIL.

This clonotype has at least ten counts. A much bigger clone sits one base away, suggesting this may be a read error. This chain connects TRBV6-1 to TRBJ1-2; 9 bases are shared with TRBD1. The CDR3 sequence is 13 residues long. The germline V gene has CDR1 MNHNS and CDR2 SASEGT. For the CDR3, the DNA is TGTGCCAGCGGACAGGGGAGAATCTATGGCCACACCTTC. Amino acid sequence: CASGQGRIYGHTF.